The present T cell receptor beta chain was sequenced within a study of siplizumab effects on memory and regulatory T cells. Notes on the study in general: With siplizumab, mappable alloreactive CD4+ clones averaged approximately 70% Treg-derived, versus roughly 25% in controls. Alloreactive sequences traceable to unstimulated CD4+ memory cells declined significantly under siplizumab. Naive T cells looked more diverse than memory cells and looked like major alloresponse contributors.

The assay looked at about 10^5 TCR templates in each sample. The data were produced by immunoSEQ multiplex PCR, yet TCRdb's version contains in-frame clones alone and is incomplete. The table records 85,000 to 130,000 clones, 75% to 95% of them present only once. V shed 5 bases and J shed 6 bases, with 19 bases lying between them. CDR3 length: 14 residues. Germline loops: CDR1 GTSNPN, CDR2 SVGIG (reference sequence). As regards this clone: The antigen is undetermined.

Input material: CD4+ T cells sorted from blood. The chain joins TRBV30 to TRBJ1-2; D gene ambiguous. This TCR was sampled from a human donor in good health. Some clones in this sample may be carry-over from other donors' samples. The CDR3 DNA follows: TGTGCCTGGGATGGTATCGCGGGTGTCGATGGCTACACCTTC. Protein sequence: CAWDGIAGVDGYTF.